Shown below are 9 T cell receptor beta chains from a single sample sequenced in a study of T-cell reconstitution after alpha-beta-depleted transplantation in children. For TCRbeta, the library was prepared with unique molecular identifiers. TCRdb reprocessed the PCR reads via MiXCR and lists one record per CDR3 protein. The data show about 540,000 distinct CDR3 sequences, about 16% seen once. Material: PBMCs from the stem cell graft donor, obtained from the stem cell graft. The receptors here all came from a human donor who donated a stem cell graft to a child with acute lymphoblastic leukemia.

This clonotype was found a few times. The CDR3 protein is CASWMGNTIYF. The CDR3 nucleotides read TGTGCCAGTTGGATGGGAAACACCATATATTTT. The V call is TRBV19, the J call TRBJ1-3; D is unresolved. From germline, CDR1 is LNHDA and CDR2 SQIVND (reference sequence). This CDR3 spans 11 amino acids. V was cut by 8 bases and J by 4 bases, with 6 bases left in between.

This chain uses TRBV12-3 or TRBV12-4 with TRBJ1-5; possibly TRBD1 for D (6 bases). The CDR3 contains 15 residues. V was shortened by 1 base and J by 6 bases, with 13 bases between the two germline ends. The CDR3 loop reads CASSLGWGASQPQHF. Written as DNA, the CDR3 is TGTGCCAGCAGTTTAGGGTGGGGGGCTAGTCAGCCCCAGCATTTT.

The rearrangement links TRBV5-1 to TRBJ2-1, with 9 bases aligning to TRBD2. After removal of 4 bases from V and 5 bases from J, the junction contained 4 bases not matched to a gene. This CDR3 comprises 14 residues. The germline CDR1 and CDR2 sequences are SGHRS and YFSETQ. The CDR3 loop is CASSLAGPDNEQFF. CDR3 sequence (DNA): TGCGCCAGCAGCCTAGCGGGACCGGACAATGAGCAGTTCTTC.

The gene calls are TRBV25-1 and TRBJ2-1, with 13 bases lining up with TRBD2. This CDR3 comprises 20 residues. J gave up 4 bases and V 4 bases, and 16 bases lay outside the gene matches. CDR1 and CDR2 (germline): MGHDK, SYGVNS. The DNA for the CDR3 is TGTGCCAGCAGTGGATTCGCCCGGACTAGCGGGAGTGAACGGTACAATGAGCAGTTCTTC. Encoded protein: CASSGFARTSGSERYNEQFF. The whole variable domain, filled in from reference TRBV25-1 and TRBJ2-1, reads EADIYQTPRYLVIGTGKKITLECSQTMGHDKMYWYQQDPGMELHLIHYSYGVNSTEKGDLSSESTVSRIRTEHFPLTLESARPSHTSQYLCASSGFARTSGSERYNEQFFGPGTRLTVL.

The sample holds a few counts of this clonotype. The chain is built from TRBV6-5 and TRBJ1-5; D gene unclear. Germline loops: CDR1 MNHEY, CDR2 SVGAGI. The V end lost 2 bases, the J end lost 0 bases, and 11 bases lay between the germline ends. The CDR3 is 16 residues long. The CDR3 bases are TGTGCCAGCAGTTACCAGAGTGAACCTAGCAATCAGCCCCAGCATTTT. Encoded protein: CASSYQSEPSNQPQHF.

This clonotype was counted a few times. The DNA of the CDR3 is TGTGCCAGCAGCTCTCCCTCCTCTAGCGAGCAGTACTTC. This sequence encodes CASSSPSSSEQYF. The chain has TRBV7-8 and TRBJ2-7; unclear D gene. The ends were cut back, 4 bases at V and 6 bases at J, with 13 bases in the middle. The germline gives CDR1 SGHVS, CDR2 FQNEAQ. This CDR3 is built from 13 residues. Based on the CDR3 plus reference TRBV7-8 and TRBJ2-7, the full variable domain is GAGVSQSPRYKVAKRGQDVALRCDPISGHVSLFWYQQALGQGPEFLTYFQNEAQLDKSGLPSDRFFAERPEGSVSTLKIQRTQQEDSAVYLCASSSPSSSEQYFGPGTRLTVT.

V gene TRBV4-1 combines with J gene TRBJ1-5, with 10 bases aligning to TRBD1. The CDR3 runs to 20 residues. After removal of 3 bases from V and 4 bases from J, the junction contained 18 bases not matched to a gene. Germline V gene sequence: CDR1 MGHRA, CDR2 YSYEKL. CDR3 residues: CASSHPNRDRGGAENQPQHF. In nucleotides, the CDR3 is TGCGCCAGCAGCCACCCAAACCGGGACAGGGGTGGCGCGGAAAATCAGCCCCAGCATTTT.

J is TRBJ2-2 and V is TRBV5-1; the D call may be TRBD1 or TRBD2 (5 bases each). Germline CDR1 SGHRS, CDR2 YFSETQ. CDR3 length equals 16 residues. V shed 4 bases and J shed 1 base, with 14 bases lying between them. The CDR3: CASSLKLDRNTGELFF. The CDR3 DNA sequence: TGCGCCAGCAGCCTAAAACTAGACAGGAACACCGGGGAGCTGTTTTTT.

Only a few counts were recorded for this clonotype. This chain connects TRBV5-1 to TRBJ1-4; D is perhaps TRBD1 (6 bases). V shed 0 bases and J shed 3 bases, with 15 bases lying between them. There are 17 residues in the CDR3. Germline CDR1 and CDR2: SGHRS and YFSETQ. CDR3 sequence (DNA): TGCGCCAGCAGCTTGGGCCAAACAGGGAACCCTAATGAAAAACTGTTTTTT. It is translated as CASSLGQTGNPNEKLFF.